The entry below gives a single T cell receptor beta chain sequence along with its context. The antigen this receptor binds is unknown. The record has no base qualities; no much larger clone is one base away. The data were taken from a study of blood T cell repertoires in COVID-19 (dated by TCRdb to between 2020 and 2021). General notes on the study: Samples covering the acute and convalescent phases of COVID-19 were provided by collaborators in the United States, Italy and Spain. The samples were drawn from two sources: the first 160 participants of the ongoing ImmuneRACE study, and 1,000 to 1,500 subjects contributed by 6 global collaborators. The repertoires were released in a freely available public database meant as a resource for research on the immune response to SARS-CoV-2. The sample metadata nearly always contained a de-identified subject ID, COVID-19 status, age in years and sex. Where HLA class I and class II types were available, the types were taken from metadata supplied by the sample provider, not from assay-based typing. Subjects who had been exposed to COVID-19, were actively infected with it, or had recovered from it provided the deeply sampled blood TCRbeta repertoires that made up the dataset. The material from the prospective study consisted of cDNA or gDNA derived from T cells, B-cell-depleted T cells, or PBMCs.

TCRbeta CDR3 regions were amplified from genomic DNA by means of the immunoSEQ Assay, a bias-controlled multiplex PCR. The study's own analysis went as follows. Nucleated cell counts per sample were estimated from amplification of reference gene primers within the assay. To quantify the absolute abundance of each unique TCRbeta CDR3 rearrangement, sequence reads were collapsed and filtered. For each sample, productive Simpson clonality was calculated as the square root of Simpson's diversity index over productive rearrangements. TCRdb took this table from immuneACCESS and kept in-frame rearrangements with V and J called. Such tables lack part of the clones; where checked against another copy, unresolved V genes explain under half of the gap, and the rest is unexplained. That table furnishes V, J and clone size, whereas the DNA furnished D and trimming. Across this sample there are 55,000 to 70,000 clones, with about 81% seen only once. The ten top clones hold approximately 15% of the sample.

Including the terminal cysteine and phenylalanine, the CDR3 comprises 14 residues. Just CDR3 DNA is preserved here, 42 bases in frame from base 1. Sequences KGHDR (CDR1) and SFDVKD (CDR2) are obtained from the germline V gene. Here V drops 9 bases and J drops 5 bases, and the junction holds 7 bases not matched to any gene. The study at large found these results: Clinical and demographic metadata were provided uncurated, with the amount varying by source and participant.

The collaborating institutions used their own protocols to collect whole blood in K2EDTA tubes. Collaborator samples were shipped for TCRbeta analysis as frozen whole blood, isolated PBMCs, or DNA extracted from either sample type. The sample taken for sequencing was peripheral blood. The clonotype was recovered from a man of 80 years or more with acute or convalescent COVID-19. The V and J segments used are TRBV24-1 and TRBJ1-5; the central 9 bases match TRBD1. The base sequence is TGTGCCACCGGGACAGGGAAAGGGTATCAGCCCCAGCATTTT. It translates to CATGTGKGYQPQHF.